This TCR beta chain derives from a study of monozygotic twins with inflammatory bowel disease. A remark on this clonotype: Its antigen is not identified.

Nested PCRs (roughly 16 and 10 cycles, two total) were applied to TCRalpha and TCRbeta cDNA. One entry per CDR3 protein, without DNA, is what TCRdb gives after re-calling the 5' RACE reads. The sample's table shows about 380,000 distinct CDR3 sequences. Whole-study results and caveats: Especially where disease activity was present, IBD patients had fewer clonotypes in common with others than healthy twins did. T cell subtypes were not distinguishable in this analysis.

This CDR3 has 13 residues. From germline, CDR1 is MGHDK and CDR2 SYGVNS. The genes are TRBV25-1 and TRBJ2-7. Material: blood. This TCR was sampled from a human donor with ulcerative colitis or Crohn's disease, or a healthy co-twin of an affected twin (not recorded which). CDR3: CASSEFNYYEQYF.